This TCR beta chain was documented in a study of cytomegalovirus exposure and HLA in healthy donors. The PCR ran on 60 Vbeta and 13 Jbeta primers. Per the study methods: Roughly 10 million shared chains were among around 78 million unique TCR beta chains counted in a later analysis. The method was immunoSEQ multiplex PCR; TCRdb's version includes in-frame clones alone and lacks a portion of them. V and J calls and clone size are as listed in that table; D and trimming were resolved from the DNA. The sample holds roughly 150,000 clones, approximately 71% seen once. Per germline, CDR1 MNHNY and CDR2 SVGAGI (reference sequence). The CDR3 has 14 residues. The V end was cut by 6 bases, the J end by 9 bases, with 15 bases between.

The chain carries TRBV6-6 and TRBJ1-6; perhaps TRBD1 as D (6 bases). The TCR sequence derives from a man aged 18 to 35 in good health and CMV-seropositive. The sequencing sample was made of PBMCs. The CDR3 DNA reads TGTGCCAGCAGCCTGACAGGATCTCTTTCACCCCTCCACTTT. Its translation is CASSLTGSLSPLHF.